This TCR beta chain was profiled in a study of T cell responses to AZD1222 COVID-19 vaccine. Study observations and caveats: Spike-wide coverage was observed for vaccine-associated CD4 TCRs, with dominant responses at 160-218 and 743-854.

Measured with immunoSEQ multiplex PCR; TCRdb has only the in-frame clones, and not every one. The sample records about 79,000 clones, 80% being singletons. In regard to this clone: The antigen is unknown.

The clonotype originates from an adult in good health. This specimen was peripheral blood, taken on day 0 of AZD1222 vaccination.

In DNA form, the CDR3 reads TGTGCCAGCACCGGGACCGTAAAGAACACTGAAGCTTTCTTT. Its translation: CASTGTVKNTEAFF. The chain links TRBV6-5 to TRBJ1-1, with D perhaps matching TRBD1 (5 bases). The CDR3 extends over 14 amino acids. The germline gives CDR1 MNHEY, CDR2 SVGAGI. The V gene lost 7 bases and the J gene lost 1 base, with 13 bases spanning the gap.